This T cell receptor beta chain was captured in a study of technical replicates of blood from a handful of donors. This CDR3 comprises 13 residues. Germline V CDR1 and CDR2: MNHEY, SVGAGI. The ends were cut back, 0 bases at V and 9 bases at J, with 8 bases in the middle. This table comes from immunoSEQ multiplex PCR, and its TCRdb copy is limited to in-frame clones, with some not included. The table includes tens of thousands of clones, approximately 92% detected once. Sequencing was performed on T cells isolated from PBMCs. This clonotype was sampled from a human donor in good health. The chain is built from TRBV6-5 and TRBJ2-2; D remains unclear. Here the CDR3 reads CASSYSLTRELFF. In DNA form, the CDR3 reads TGTGCCAGCAGTTACTCCTTAACTAGGGAGCTGTTTTTT.